Below are 32 T cell receptor beta chains sequenced from a single sample in a study of blood T cell repertoires in COVID-19. The protocol was immunoSEQ multiplex PCR, while the TCRdb copy is restricted to in-frame clones and leaves out a portion. The data show 250,000 to 350,000 clones, 70% to 90% seen once. The sample comprised PBMCs or T cells enriched from blood (not recorded which). The receptors derive from an older woman in a cohort exposed to, infected with or recovered from COVID-19 (not recorded which).

V is TRBV5-1 and J is TRBJ2-7; D is perhaps TRBD2 (6 bases). The germline V and J ends were trimmed by 4 bases and 0 bases, with 17 bases remaining between them. CDR3 length: 16 amino acids. The germline V gene encodes CDR1 SGHRS and CDR2 YFSETQ. CDR3 region: CASSPSLARSSYEQYF. The CDR3 DNA is TGCGCCAGCAGCCCATCCCTAGCGCGAAGCTCCTACGAGCAGTACTTC. Filled out from reference TRBV5-1 and TRBJ2-7, the complete variable domain reads KAGVTQTPRYLIKTRGQQVTLSCSPISGHRSVSWYQQTPGQGLQFLFEYFSETQRNKGNFPGRFSGRQFSNSRSEMNVSTLELGDSALYLCASSPSLARSSYEQYFGPGTRLTVT.

This clone was counted only a few times. The chain couples TRBV30 to TRBJ1-5; D possibly corresponds to TRBD1 (5 bases). The CDR3 covers 13 residues. The ends were cut back, 3 bases at V and 5 bases at J, with 11 bases in the middle. CDR1 is GTSNPN, CDR2 SVGIG, per germline (reference sequence). The CDR3 reads CAWSGRGDQPQHF. The CDR3 nucleotides are TGTGCCTGGAGCGGGCGGGGCGATCAGCCCCAGCATTTT.

V usage is TRBV14 and J usage is TRBJ2-6; 7 nucleotides line up with TRBD1. Germline V gene lookup returns CDR1 SGHDN and CDR2 FVKESK. J gave up 0 bases and V 4 bases, and 9 bases lay outside the gene matches. The CDR3 contains 18 residues. Here the CDR3 reads CASSPRRGMISGANVLTF. The DNA for the CDR3 is TGTGCCAGCAGCCCCCGCAGGGGGATGATCTCTGGGGCCAACGTCCTGACTTTC.

In DNA, the CDR3 is TGTGCCAGCAGCACGACTAGCGGGCACTACAATGAGCAGTTCTTC. Its protein is CASSTTSGHYNEQFF. This chain connects TRBV7-2 to TRBJ2-1; 10 bases line up with TRBD2. The V gene's germline CDR1 is SGHTA and CDR2 FQGNSA. This CDR3 has 15 amino acids. V gave up 5 bases and J gave up 3 bases; unmatched junction bases: 4.

This clone was observed once. This sequence joins TRBV5-1 and TRBJ2-3, with no clear D. V shed 0 bases and J shed 0 bases, with 8 bases lying between them. CDR3 size: 15 residues. Germline CDR1 is SGHRS and CDR2 is YFSETQ. The CDR3 DNA sequence: TGCGCCAGCAGCTTGGGTGCGTCTAGCACAGATACGCAGTATTTT. Its translation: CASSLGASSTDTQYF.

This chain joins TRBV11-1 and TRBJ2-1; the D is unclear. V lost 4 bases and J lost 6, with 16 bases in between. The germline CDR1 and CDR2 sequences are SGHAT and FQDESV (reference sequence). The CDR3 contains 15 residues. The CDR3 sequence: CASSSLVGLGNEQFF. The CDR3 region has the DNA TGTGCCAGCAGCTCTCTAGTGGGTCTTGGCAATGAGCAGTTCTTC.

This clone was picked up one time. The V call is TRBV5-8, the J call TRBJ2-1; tentatively, D is TRBD1 (5 bases). Trimming stripped 5 bases from V and 0 bases from J, with 12 bases between. This CDR3 comprises 15 residues. Germline CDR1 reads SGHTS; CDR2 reads YDEGEE. The CDR3 bases are TGTGCCAGCAGTAGGGGTAGCTCCTCCTACAATGAGCAGTTCTTC. As protein: CASSRGSSSYNEQFF.

With respect to this clone: The sample holds other DNA sequences that translate to the same CDR3. The rearrangement joins TRBV18 to TRBJ2-5, with 8 bases aligning to TRBD1. V trimming: 6 bases; J trimming: 4 bases; junction bases outside the gene matches: 4. The CDR3 consists of 13 residues. Germline V gives CDR1 KGHSH, CDR2 LQKENI. The CDR3 bases are TGTGCCAGCTCCCCAGGACAGGGAGAGACCCAGTACTTC. Translated, it gives CASSPGQGETQYF.

V usage is TRBV6-5 and J usage is TRBJ1-5; 8 bases map to TRBD1. From germline, CDR1 is MNHEY and CDR2 SVGAGI. The V segment lost 5 bases and the J segment 2 bases; nucleotides outside the gene matches: 5. This CDR3 is built from 15 residues. The CDR3 sequence: CASSHQGAGNQPQHF. The DNA for the CDR3 is TGTGCCAGCAGTCACCAGGGGGCTGGCAATCAGCCCCAGCATTTT.

The J gene is TRBJ2-2, the V gene TRBV10-1, with TRBD2 identical over 11 bases. V lost 4 bases, J lost 5 bases, and 0 bases stayed unmatched. CDR1 is WNHNN and CDR2 is SYGVQD in the germline V gene (reference sequence). CDR3 length equals 14 residues. The CDR3 DNA reads as TGCGCCAGCAGTGTAGCGGGAGGGACCGGGGAGCTGTTTTTT. It specifies CASSVAGGTGELFF.

The chain combines TRBV27 with TRBJ2-4, with TRBD1 identical over 7 bases. J was trimmed by 0 bases and V by 2 bases; bases with no gene match: 1. The CDR3 extends over 15 amino acids. Germline CDR1 reads MNHEY; CDR2 reads SMNVEV (reference sequence). The CDR3 DNA reads as TGTGCCAGCAGTTTAGGGACAGAAGCCAAAAACATTCAGTACTTC. This encodes CASSLGTEAKNIQYF.

V gene TRBV6-5 combines with J gene TRBJ2-7, with a tentative D call TRBD2 (6 bases). Germline V gives CDR1 MNHEY, CDR2 SVGAGI. The CDR3 extends over 16 amino acids. The V end lost 2 bases, the J end lost 3 bases, and 17 bases lay between the germline ends. This CDR3 is CASSYAPLGLLYEQYF. In DNA form, the CDR3 reads TGTGCCAGCAGTTACGCCCCCTTGGGACTTCTCTACGAGCAGTACTTC.

This rearrangement joins TRBV29-1 to TRBJ2-1; 7 bases align to TRBD2. CDR1 SQVTM and CDR2 ANQGSEA come from the germline V gene. The CDR3 consists of 15 residues. V was pared by 4 bases and J by 4 bases, with 10 bases of the junction left unmatched. CDR3 coding DNA: TGCAGCGTTGTGAGCGGAATGGGGGGGTACAATGAGCAGTTCTTC. Its protein product is CSVVSGMGGYNEQFF.

This chain connects TRBV19 to TRBJ1-5; tentatively, D is TRBD1 (6 bases). Trimming left V 6 bases short and J 0 bases short, with 18 bases between. This CDR3 comprises 17 residues. The germline gives CDR1 LNHDA, CDR2 SQIVND (reference sequence). The CDR3 region is CASSPGQGAASNQPQHF. The DNA of the CDR3 is TGTGCCAGTAGCCCGGGACAAGGGGCGGCTAGCAATCAGCCCCAGCATTTT.

The chain is built from TRBV24-1 and TRBJ2-1; unclear D gene. This CDR3 contains 16 residues. CDR1 is KGHDR, CDR2 SFDVKD, per germline. V gave up 3 bases and J gave up 6 bases, with 17 bases separating them. The CDR3 loop reads CATSDHTPTSVNEQFF. The CDR3 DNA reads as TGTGCCACCAGTGATCATACCCCGACTTCAGTCAATGAGCAGTTCTTC.

V and J are TRBV18 and TRBJ1-5; TRBD1 aligns across 8 bases. The ends lost 3 bases at V and 6 bases at J; junction bases unmatched: 7. The CDR3 covers 15 residues. The germline V gene encodes CDR1 KGHSH and CDR2 LQKENI. CDR3 bases: TGTGCCAGCTCACCGGACCAGGGGGCGAGTCAGCCCCAGCATTTT. Translated, it gives CASSPDQGASQPQHF.

This clone has just a few counts. The gene calls are TRBV5-6 and TRBJ1-5; 7 bases agree with TRBD1. The CDR3 has 14 residues. The germline CDR1 and CDR2 sequences are SGHDT and YYEEEE. Germline trimming cut 0 bases from V and 7 bases from J; bases unmatched to any gene: 4. CDR3 DNA: TGTGCCAGCAGCTTGGGACAGGGTCGACAGCCCCAGCATTTT. Translated, it gives CASSLGQGRQPQHF.

The rearrangement links TRBV19 to TRBJ1-5; 7 bases are shared with TRBD1. CDR1 and CDR2 from the germline V gene are LNHDA and SQIVND (reference sequence). This CDR3 has 13 residues. After removal of 10 bases from V and 3 bases from J, the junction contained 6 bases not matched to a gene. This CDR3 is CATQTGFNQPQHF. CDR3 nucleotides: TGTGCCACCCAGACAGGGTTCAATCAGCCCCAGCATTTT.

The chain combines TRBV7-6 with TRBJ2-2; no clear D. This CDR3 region has 15 residues. Germline V gives CDR1 SGHVS, CDR2 FNYEAQ. V lost 5 bases and J lost 2, with 12 bases in between. CDR3 sequence: CASSPRHLNTGELFF. The CDR3 DNA reads as TGTGCCAGCAGCCCTCGACATTTAAACACCGGGGAGCTGTTTTTT. The full variable domain, completed using reference TRBV7-6 and TRBJ2-2, is GAGVSQSPRYKVTKRGQDVALRCDPISGHVSLYWYRQALGQGPEFLTYFNYEAQQDKSGLPNDRFSAERPEGSISTLTIQRTEQRDSAMYRCASSPRHLNTGELFFGEGSRLTVL.

Remarks on this clone: The sample contains more than one DNA sequence encoding this CDR3. CDR3 nucleotides: TGTGCCAGCAGCTTGGGGCGGGGGGGCACAGATACGCAGTATTTT. Protein sequence: CASSLGRGGTDTQYF. This sequence joins TRBV7-2 and TRBJ2-3; 8 positions agree with TRBD2. Trimming removed 3 bases from V and 1 base from J; junction bases left unmatched: 3. The length of the CDR3 is 15 residues. The germline V gene encodes CDR1 SGHTA and CDR2 FQGNSA.

The rearrangement uses TRBV27 and TRBJ2-7, with 7 nucleotides matching TRBD2. V trimming: 7 bases; J trimming: 6 bases; junction bases outside the gene matches: 9. Germline lookup yields CDR1 MNHEY and CDR2 SMNVEV (reference sequence). The CDR3 length is 13 residues. The CDR3 coding sequence is TGTGCCAGCACTCTTAGGGAGGGCTCCGAGCAGTACTTC. This codes for CASTLREGSEQYF.

The V gene is TRBV28, the J gene TRBJ2-3; 8 nucleotides match TRBD2. Looked up from germline, CDR1 is MDHEN and CDR2 is SYDVKM. This CDR3 region has 16 residues. V shed 1 base, J shed 0 bases, and the junction held 3 bases outside the gene matches. This CDR3 reads CASSLSLAASTDTQYF. DNA for the CDR3: TGTGCCAGCAGTTTATCACTAGCGGCTAGCACAGATACGCAGTATTTT.

This clone was counted only a few times. The V and J genes are TRBV27 and TRBJ1-6; D possibly corresponds to TRBD1 (5 bases). The V end was cut by 5 bases, the J end by 7 bases, with 15 bases between. CDR3 length: 15 residues. Germline V gene sequence: CDR1 MNHEY, CDR2 SMNVEV (reference sequence). The DNA of the CDR3 is TGTGCCAGCAGTCCAAGGACAAGGTCAAATTCACCCCTCCACTTT. It codes for CASSPRTRSNSPLHF.

J is TRBJ2-1 and V is TRBV7-3, with D possibly matching TRBD1 (5 bases). The V gene lost 1 base and the J gene lost 7 bases, with 14 bases spanning the gap. Germline lookup yields CDR1 SGHTA and CDR2 FQGTGA. The CDR3 runs to 15 residues. The CDR3 DNA reads as TGTGCCAGCAGCTTAAGTAGCCCAGGGCATAATGAGCAGTTCTTC. This translates into CASSLSSPGHNEQFF.

The rearrangement joins TRBV7-3 to TRBJ2-2; 7 nucleotides agree with TRBD2. V lost 2 bases to trimming and J lost 4 bases; unmatched junction nucleotides: 4. The CDR3 sequence is 15 residues long. CDR1 is SGHTA and CDR2 is FQGTGA in the germline V gene. CDR3 sequence (DNA): TGTGCCAGCAGCTTACAGGCTAGCGGCACCGGGGAGCTGTTTTTT. This translates into CASSLQASGTGELFF. The variable domain in full, completed from reference TRBV7-3 and TRBJ2-2, reads GAGVSQTPSNKVTEKGKYVELRCDPISGHTALYWYRQSLGQGPEFLIYFQGTGAADDSGLPNDRFFAVRPEGSVSTLKIQRTERGDSAVYLCASSLQASGTGELFFGEGSRLTVL.

The rearrangement uses TRBV5-4 and TRBJ2-1; 8 bases fit TRBD2. V shed 0 bases and J 4 bases; nucleotides not matched to a gene: 6. CDR1 and CDR2 from the germline V gene are SGHNT and YYREEE (reference sequence). The CDR3 contains 16 residues. In DNA form, the CDR3 reads TGTGCCAGCAGCTTGGGCGGACTAGCTGCGTACAATGAGCAGTTCTTC. Translation: CASSLGGLAAYNEQFF.

This chain uses TRBV29-1 with TRBJ1-2; the match to TRBD1 covers 11 bases. The V segment lost 6 bases and the J segment 7 bases; nucleotides outside the gene matches: 7. This CDR3 has 13 residues. Per the germline V gene, CDR1 is SQVTM and CDR2 is ANQGSEA. CDR3 loop: CSVADRGRGGYTF. The DNA for the CDR3 is TGCAGCGTGGCGGACAGGGGGCGTGGTGGCTACACCTTC.

The V call is TRBV19, the J call TRBJ2-2; D not resolved. The V end lost 1 base, the J end lost 6 bases, and 6 bases lay between the germline ends. The CDR3 has 13 residues. Germline V gene sequence: CDR1 LNHDA, CDR2 SQIVND (reference sequence). The DNA of the CDR3 is TGTGCCAGTAGTATAGGTGGCCCCGGGGAGCTGTTTTTT. This gives the protein CASSIGGPGELFF.

This sequence joins TRBV2 and TRBJ2-3; 8 bases agree with TRBD2. The CDR3 is 13 residues long. Unmatched junction bases numbered 0, after V lost 1 base and J lost 6 bases. Germline V gene data show CDR1 as SNHLY and CDR2 as FYNNEI. CDR3 amino acids: CASSEGGGDTQYF. The CDR3 DNA reads as TGTGCCAGCAGTGAAGGCGGGGGGGATACGCAGTATTTT. The entire variable domain, with the rest obtained from reference TRBV2 and TRBJ2-3, is as follows: EPEVTQTPSHQVTQMGQEVILRCVPISNHLYFYWYRQILGQKVEFLVSFYNNEISEKSEIFDDQFSVERPDGSNFTLKIRSTKLEDSAMYFCASSEGGGDTQYFGPGTRLTVL.

This clone was seen just once. Written as DNA, the CDR3 is TGTGCCAGCAGCTTAGACAGGACCACCGGGGAGCTGTTTTTT. This sequence encodes CASSLDRTTGELFF. This chain uses TRBV7-3 with TRBJ2-2; a possible D gene is TRBD1 (6 bases). CDR1 and CDR2 (germline): SGHTA, FQGTGA. There are 14 residues in the CDR3. Trimming stripped 2 bases from V and 4 bases from J, with 8 bases between.

V usage is TRBV28 and J usage is TRBJ1-3; D may be TRBD1 (6 bases). CDR3 length: 16 residues. Germline V gene sequence: CDR1 MDHEN, CDR2 SYDVKM. Trimming stripped 6 bases from V and 0 bases from J, with 15 bases between. CDR3 nucleotides: TGTGCCAGCAGCCGCGGACAGTTTTCCTCTGGAAACACCATATATTTT. Translating gives CASSRGQFSSGNTIYF.

CDR3 coding DNA: TGTGCCAGCAGCTTAACCGGGAGGGCCTCAGATACGCAGTATTTT. This translates into CASSLTGRASDTQYF. The rearrangement joins TRBV7-3 to TRBJ2-3; 8 bases match TRBD2. The V gene's germline CDR1 is SGHTA and CDR2 FQGTGA. The CDR3 length is 15 residues. V dropped 0 bases and J dropped 4; count of bases not matched to a gene: 3.